The 5 T cell receptor beta chains presented below share a single source sample, sequenced in a study of blood T cell repertoires in COVID-19. Repertoires were generated with immunoSEQ multiplex PCR, while TCRdb's copy carries only in-frame clones and drops some. In the table there are approximately 41,000 clones, 88% of which are singletons. Sample: peripheral blood. The receptors stem from a human donor in a cohort sampled during active COVID-19.

The rearrangement uses TRBV6-1 and TRBJ1-5, with D hard to call. V lost 1 base to trimming and J lost 9 bases, with 7 bases between them. Germline V gene sequence: CDR1 MNHNS, CDR2 SASEGT. CDR3 length equals 12 residues. DNA of the CDR3: TGTGCCAGCAGTGAAGGGGCCGGGCCCCAGCATTTT. This sequence encodes CASSEGAGPQHF.

The chain employs TRBV12-3 or TRBV12-4 and TRBJ2-7; D is possibly TRBD2 (5 bases). The CDR3 runs to 11 residues. Trimming stripped 6 bases from V and 3 bases from J, with 6 bases between. The CDR3 DNA reads TGTGCCAGCAGCCGGGGCTACGAGCAGTACTTC. Translating it yields CASSRGYEQYF.

V usage is TRBV14 and J usage is TRBJ2-1, with 9 bases matching TRBD2. CDR3 size: 17 residues. With 0 bases clipped from V and 2 bases from J, the junction kept 5 bases outside the gene matches. Germline CDR1 is SGHDN and CDR2 is FVKESK. The CDR3 sequence: CASSQERASGTYNEQFF. The CDR3, as DNA: TGTGCCAGCAGCCAAGAGCGGGCTAGCGGGACCTACAATGAGCAGTTCTTC.

The chain carries TRBV7-8 and TRBJ1-5, with D perhaps matching TRBD1 (5 bases). Between the trimmed V and J ends, which lost 3 bases and 4 bases, there was a span of 16 bases. The CDR3 spans 16 residues. CDR1 is SGHVS, CDR2 FQNEAQ, per germline. This CDR3 reads CASSFAGRSGNQPQHF. In nucleotides, the CDR3 is TGTGCCAGCAGCTTCGCAGGGCGGAGTGGGAATCAGCCCCAGCATTTT.

This sequence joins TRBV27 and TRBJ2-1; D may be TRBD2 (5 bases). Germline V lookup: CDR1 MNHEY, CDR2 SMNVEV (reference sequence). Trimming took 2 bases from V and 3 from J, leaving 17 bases between them. The CDR3 has 17 residues. The CDR3 spells CASSLIGRAAVYNEQFF. The DNA of the CDR3 is TGTGCCAGCAGTTTAATAGGGCGGGCGGCTGTCTACAATGAGCAGTTCTTC.